This record looks at one T cell receptor beta chain sequence and its context. Sequenced by immunoSEQ multiplex PCR; TCRdb stores in-frame clones only, minus some. This sample yields about 80,000 clones, of which 70% to 90% are seen a single time; 4.8% belongs to the top ten. This record belongs to a study of technical replicates of blood from four donors. Sequencing input: PBMCs. The receptor comes from a human donor in good health. Some clones in this sample may be carry-over from other donors' samples.

The CDR3 region has the DNA TGTGCCAGCTCACCGATGGGACTAGCGGGATCCCAGGAGCAGTTCTTC. This sequence encodes CASSPMGLAGSQEQFF. The chain uses TRBV18 and TRBJ2-1; 13 bases map to TRBD2. The CDR3 has 16 residues. The germline V gene has CDR1 KGHSH and CDR2 LQKENI. After removal of 3 bases from V and 10 bases from J, the junction contained 9 bases not matched to a gene.